The 32 T cell receptor beta chains in this list originate from one sample, sequenced in a study of control samples from healthy donors and cancer patients. The method was immunoSEQ multiplex PCR; TCRdb's version includes in-frame clones alone and lacks a portion of them. This repertoire shows under 150,000 clones, around 90% found once; its top ten account for about 4.9%. The sample was blood. These receptors originate from a man between 25 and 39 years old in good health.

The V and J genes are TRBV5-1 and TRBJ1-2, with 8 nucleotides matching TRBD1. Germline CDR1 reads SGHRS; CDR2 reads YFSETQ. The CDR3 contains 15 residues. Germline trimming cut 0 bases from V and 7 bases from J; bases unmatched to any gene: 8. CDR3 nucleotides: TGCGCCAGCAGCTTGGGGGTTCAGGGGGCGTCTGGCTACACCTTC. This translates into CASSLGVQGASGYTF.

The chain combines TRBV21-1 with TRBJ1-3. TRBV21-1 is a pseudogene locus. This CDR3 contains 16 residues. CDR3 nucleotide sequence: TGTGCCAGCATCCTCGCGGGGGTTACCTCCGGAAACACCATATATTTT. It specifies CASILAGVTSGNTIYF.

The chain joins TRBV6-5 to TRBJ2-6, with D maybe TRBD1 (5 bases). The CDR3 has 16 residues. V lost 2 bases and J lost 0, with 8 bases in between. From germline, CDR1 is MNHEY and CDR2 SVGAGI. CDR3: CASSYKGFSGANVLTF. Written as DNA, the CDR3 is TGTGCCAGCAGTTACAAGGGGTTCTCTGGGGCCAACGTCCTGACTTTC.

Only one count was recorded for this clone. This rearrangement joins TRBV27 to TRBJ2-7; perhaps TRBD2 as D (7 bases). Germline assignment: CDR1 MNHEY and CDR2 SMNVEV (reference sequence). V was clipped by 3 bases and J by 7 bases, with 19 bases between them. The CDR3 length is 15 residues. The CDR3 DNA sequence: TGTGCCAGCAGTTTGGGGCAGGGGACTACGGCGGAGCAGTACTTC. Encoded protein: CASSLGQGTTAEQYF.

The count of this clone is one. The J gene is TRBJ2-2, the V gene TRBV11-1; D gene uncertain. This CDR3 comprises 15 residues. CDR1 is SGHAT and CDR2 is FQDESV in the germline V gene (reference sequence). The V end was cut by 1 base, the J end by 3 bases, with 9 bases between. The CDR3 loop reads CASSLESTHTGELFF. DNA for the CDR3: TGTGCCAGCAGCTTAGAGTCTACCCACACCGGGGAGCTGTTTTTT.

As DNA, the CDR3 is TGTGCCTGGAGTACAACACGACTAAGGAGCTCCTACAATGAGCAGTTCTTC. Its protein product is CAWSTTRLRSSYNEQFF. The chain carries TRBV30 and TRBJ2-1, with D perhaps TRBD2 (5 bases). The CDR3 is made up of 17 amino acids. Germline V CDR1 and CDR2: GTSNPN, SVGIG (reference sequence). V was shortened by 2 bases and J by 0 bases, with 17 bases between the two germline ends.

This clone has just a few counts. The chain carries TRBV24-1 and TRBJ1-5, with D unclear. The CDR3 sequence is 14 residues long. The ends were cut back, 5 bases at V and 7 bases at J, with 14 bases in the middle. The germline V gene has CDR1 KGHDR and CDR2 SFDVKD. CDR3 loop: CATSAPGSEQPQHF. The DNA for the CDR3 is TGTGCCACCAGTGCCCCCGGTTCGGAACAGCCCCAGCATTTT.

This clone occurred once. The rearrangement joins TRBV5-1 to TRBJ2-2; D gene unclear. CDR3 length: 14 amino acids. Germline V gene sequence: CDR1 SGHRS, CDR2 YFSETQ. The V end was cut by 0 bases, the J end by 6 bases, with 9 bases between. The CDR3 spells CASSLAEGAGELFF. The CDR3 DNA follows: TGCGCCAGCAGCTTGGCCGAAGGAGCCGGGGAGCTGTTTTTT.

The rearrangement uses TRBV7-2 and TRBJ1-6, with 8 bases lining up with TRBD1. Germline V gene lookup returns CDR1 SGHTA and CDR2 FQGNSA. After removal of 3 bases from V and 9 bases from J, the junction contained 4 bases not matched to a gene. CDR3 size: 14 residues. The CDR3 DNA sequence: TGTGCCAGCAGCTTCCCCCAGGGGGCTTCACCCCTCCACTTT. Encoded protein: CASSFPQGASPLHF. Full variable domain (outside the CDR3, taken from reference TRBV7-2 and TRBJ1-6): GAGVSQSPSNKVTEKGKDVELRCDPISGHTALYWYRQSLGQGLEFLIYFQGNSAPDKSGLPSDRFSAERTGGSVSTLTIQRTQQEDSAVYLCASSFPQGASPLHFGNGTRLTVT.

The V call is TRBV6-5, the J call TRBJ2-7, with 7 positions matching TRBD2. Germline assignment: CDR1 MNHEY and CDR2 SVGAGI. V lost 6 bases and J lost 2; bases outside the gene matches: 10. CDR3 length: 15 residues. CDR3 sequence reads: CASSYLASGTYEQYF. CDR3 in DNA: TGTGCCAGCAGCTACCTGGCTAGCGGAACCTACGAGCAGTACTTC.

V usage is TRBV6-5 and J usage is TRBJ2-7, with TRBD1 identical over 11 bases. The V segment lost 6 bases and the J segment 1 base; nucleotides outside the gene matches: 5. The germline V gene has CDR1 MNHEY and CDR2 SVGAGI. The length of the CDR3 is 15 residues. DNA of the CDR3: TGTGCCAGCAGGCCGGGACAGGGGGTATCCTACGAGCAGTACTTC. Its translation is CASRPGQGVSYEQYF.

This clone was seen only a few times. CDR3 loop: CASSEGLDAYNEQFF. The CDR3 coding sequence is TGTGCCAGCAGTGAAGGGTTGGACGCCTACAATGAGCAGTTCTTC. This sequence joins TRBV6-1 and TRBJ2-1; no clear D gene. The CDR3 spans 15 residues. V gave up 1 base and J gave up 2 bases, with 9 bases separating them. Germline-derived CDR1 and CDR2 are MNHNS and SASEGT.

Regarding this clone: Other DNA sequences of this sample code for an identical CDR3. The chain links TRBV19 to TRBJ2-3; 7 nucleotides align to TRBD2. The CDR3 has 13 residues. Trimming took 6 bases from V and 1 from J; bases not matched to a gene: 1. CDR1 is LNHDA and CDR2 is SQIVND in the germline V gene (reference sequence). The CDR3 protein is CASRTSGTDTQYF. The CDR3 coding sequence is TGTGCCAGTAGAACTAGCGGCACAGATACGCAGTATTTT.

As DNA, the CDR3 is TGTGCCAGCAGCTTAATCCTGTTCGGGGGAGAGTTCTACGAGCAGTACTTC. Translation gives CASSLILFGGEFYEQYF. V is TRBV11-2 and J is TRBJ2-7; D possibly corresponds to TRBD2 (6 bases). V was shortened by 2 bases and J by 3 bases, with 20 bases between the two germline ends. This CDR3 region has 17 residues. Germline-derived CDR1 and CDR2 are SGHAT and FQNNGV.

CDR3 sequence reads: CASSFRLNTEAFF. The DNA of the CDR3 is TGTGCCAGCAGCTTCCGGCTTAACACTGAAGCTTTCTTT. The chain uses TRBV5-4 and TRBJ1-1; D is unresolved. CDR3 length equals 13 residues. Trimming left V 2 bases short and J 2 bases short, with 7 bases between. CDR1 and CDR2 (germline): SGHNT, YYREEE (reference sequence). Looking up the rest from reference TRBV5-4 and TRBJ1-1 gives the full variable domain: ETGVTQSPTHLIKTRGQQVTLRCSSQSGHNTVSWYQQALGQGPQFIFQYYREEENGRGNFPPRFSGLQFPNYSSELNVNALELDDSALYLCASSFRLNTEAFFGQGTRLTVV.

The J gene is TRBJ1-1, the V gene TRBV4-1, with D hard to call. The V and J ends lost 4 bases and 1 base respectively, with 16 bases between them. The CDR3 runs 16 residues. Looked up from germline, CDR1 is MGHRA and CDR2 is YSYEKL. CDR3 protein: CASSLSQTRSNTEAFF. The CDR3 DNA sequence: TGCGCCAGCAGCCTATCGCAGACACGATCGAACACTGAAGCTTTCTTT.

The chain has TRBV7-9 and TRBJ1-4; D not resolved. With 5 bases removed from V and 7 bases from J, the gap between germline ends came to 14 bases. Germline lookup yields CDR1 SEHNR and CDR2 FQNEAQ (reference sequence). The CDR3 has 14 residues. CDR3 DNA: TGTGCCAGCAGCGCGAGAGTGGACGGTGAAAAACTGTTTTTT. Its translation: CASSARVDGEKLFF.

This rearrangement joins TRBV7-2 to TRBJ1-2; D is ambiguous. Germline V lookup: CDR1 SGHTA, CDR2 FQGNSA. The V end lost 2 bases, the J end lost 2 bases, and 6 bases lay between the germline ends. The CDR3 totals 13 residues. As DNA, the CDR3 is TGTGCCAGCAGCTTACTGGGCAACTATGGCTACACCTTC. It is translated as CASSLLGNYGYTF.

This clone was detected a few times. The genes are TRBV7-9 and TRBJ1-4; D not resolved. This CDR3 has 14 amino acids. Germline loops: CDR1 SEHNR, CDR2 FQNEAQ (reference sequence). V dropped 3 bases and J dropped 0 bases, with 5 bases sitting between them. CDR3 loop: CASSFSATNEKLFF. As DNA, the CDR3 is TGTGCCAGCAGCTTTTCAGCAACTAATGAAAAACTGTTTTTT.

This clone was seen repeatedly, ten times or more. The chain recombines TRBV6-4 with TRBJ2-2, with TRBD1 matching over 7 bases. With V trimmed by 2 bases and J by 4 bases, 1 base remained unmatched. This CDR3 comprises 14 residues. Germline values: CDR1 MRHNA, CDR2 SNTAGT. The CDR3 region has the DNA TGTGCCAGCAGTGACGGACAGGCCACCGGGGAGCTGTTTTTT. Its translation: CASSDGQATGELFF.

V and J are TRBV9 and TRBJ1-6; TRBD1 might be the D (5 bases). The V and J ends lost 0 bases and 5 bases respectively, with 15 bases between them. This CDR3 has 17 amino acids. Per germline, CDR1 SGDLS and CDR2 YYNGEE. The CDR3 spells CASSVGPLRADNSPLHF. CDR3 nucleotides: TGTGCCAGCAGCGTAGGTCCCCTCAGGGCGGATAATTCACCCCTCCACTTT.

J is TRBJ2-2 and V is TRBV11-2; no clear D. The germline V gene has CDR1 SGHAT and CDR2 FQNNGV. This CDR3 is built from 14 residues. V was trimmed by 4 bases and J by 3 bases, leaving 9 bases between them. In nucleotides, the CDR3 is TGTGCCAGCAGCTGGGCAGAATACACCGGGGAGCTGTTTTTT. Its translation is CASSWAEYTGELFF.

The chain joins TRBV9 to TRBJ1-1; TRBD1 aligns across 8 bases. This CDR3 region has 14 residues. Germline V gene sequence: CDR1 SGDLS, CDR2 YYNGEE. J was trimmed by 11 bases and V by 4 bases; bases with no gene match: 13. The CDR3 nucleotides read TGTGCCAGCAGCCCCGAAGGGACAGGCCCCGTTGCTTTCTTT. It is translated as CASSPEGTGPVAFF.

CDR3 loop: CASSSGDRPSGVNTF. The CDR3 nucleotides are TGTGCCAGTAGTAGTGGGGACCGACCATCTGGAGTTAACACCTTC. The chain links TRBV19 to TRBJ1-2, with D possibly TRBD1 on 5 matching bases. The CDR3 loop spans 15 amino acids. V lost 4 bases and J 12 bases, leaving 24 bases between the germline ends. CDR1 and CDR2 (germline): LNHDA, SQIVND (reference sequence).

This rearrangement joins TRBV19 to TRBJ2-7, with D perhaps assigned TRBD1 or TRBD2 (5 bases each). Trimming removed 3 bases at V and 5 bases at J, with 14 bases between. Germline CDR1 and CDR2: LNHDA and SQIVND (reference sequence). The CDR3 has 14 residues. This CDR3 is CASSMERGWDEQYF. Here the CDR3 DNA reads TGTGCCAGTAGTATGGAGAGGGGATGGGACGAGCAGTACTTC.

The chain uses TRBV6-1 and TRBJ2-1; D not resolved. The CDR3 is made up of 16 amino acids. Trimming shortened V by 2 bases and J by 6 bases, and 17 bases separated the two germline ends. Germline-derived CDR1 and CDR2 are MNHNS and SASEGT. The CDR3 protein is CASSEPFLPRTNEQFF. CDR3 DNA sequence: TGTGCCAGCAGTGAACCATTCCTCCCCCGGACCAATGAGCAGTTCTTC.

This clone was counted only a few times. This chain connects TRBV7-3 to TRBJ2-2, with D maybe TRBD1 (6 bases). The V end lost 5 bases, the J end lost 2 bases, and 9 bases lay between the germline ends. CDR1 is SGHTA, CDR2 FQGTGA, per germline. This CDR3 spans 14 amino acids. This CDR3 is CASSEGTNTGELFF. The CDR3 region has the DNA TGTGCCAGCAGCGAGGGGACAAACACCGGGGAGCTGTTTTTT.

This chain links TRBV7-8 with TRBJ2-3; 7 positions agree with TRBD1. The V gene end was trimmed by 5 bases and the J gene end by 5 bases; junction bases not matched to a gene: 7. This CDR3 contains 14 residues. Per germline, CDR1 SGHVS and CDR2 FQNEAQ. The CDR3 here is CASSVSGGLDTQYF. CDR3 DNA: TGTGCCAGCAGCGTATCAGGGGGATTAGATACGCAGTATTTT.

This chain connects TRBV19 to TRBJ1-1; D unresolved. The CDR3 sequence is 13 residues long. V was shortened by 5 bases and J by 4 bases, with 11 bases between the two germline ends. CDR1 is LNHDA and CDR2 is SQIVND in the germline V gene (reference sequence). This CDR3 reads CASSPQTSTEAFF. The CDR3 region has the DNA TGTGCCAGTAGTCCTCAGACCAGCACTGAAGCTTTCTTT.

There are a few counts of this clone. For the CDR3, the DNA is TGTGCCAGCAGCTTAGGGGGAACAAAGCCCCAGCATTTT. Translated, it gives CASSLGGTKPQHF. The rearrangement joins TRBV11-3 to TRBJ1-5; D not resolved. Germline V CDR1 and CDR2: SGHNT, YENEEA. The ends were cut back, 1 base at V and 8 bases at J, with 9 bases in the middle. The CDR3 extends over 13 amino acids.

As to this clone: One junction end does not reproduce the germline sequence, and a read error may be involved. The rearrangement joins TRBV6-1 to TRBJ2-7; D possibly corresponds to TRBD2 (6 bases). The germline V gene has CDR1 MNHNS and CDR2 SASEGT. The CDR3 sequence is 15 residues long. CDR3 region: CASGERDLGLGEQYF. CDR3 coding DNA: TGTGCCAGCGGTGAACGGGACTTAGGGCTTGGCGAGCAGTACTTC.

This clone was observed once. The genes are TRBV6-2 or TRBV6-3 and TRBJ2-1, with 7 bases aligning to TRBD2. J lost 3 bases, V lost 0 bases, and 8 bases had no gene match. This CDR3 has 17 residues. Germline V gene lookup returns CDR1 MNHEY and CDR2 SVGEGT. CDR3 nucleotide sequence: TGTGCCAGCAGTTACTCCCGGAGGGCGGGGGTCTACAATGAGCAGTTCTTC. This gives the protein CASSYSRRAGVYNEQFF.